This T cell receptor (beta chain) was sequenced for a study of T-cell memory formation after mild COVID-19. Study at large: TCR clusters showed largely donor specificity. The study's findings and limits: Clones shrinking from day 15 to 85 showed even CD4/CD8 mixes; later expanders tilted CD4+.

A remark on this clonotype: Its cognate antigen is unknown.

TCRdb processed the 5' RACE reads anew with MiXCR; each CDR3 protein has one entry. This table holds fewer than 95,000 distinct CDR3 sequences, about 13% found once. This TCR derives from an adult woman who had mild COVID-19 (a few samples of this study predate the infection). Cell type and time point are not known. The sequencing input was PBMCs or a T cell subset sorted from them (not recorded which).

Here the CDR3 DNA reads TGTGCCAGCAGTTTGGTGCCTTATAGCAATCAGCCCCAGCATTTT. Its protein product is CASSLVPYSNQPQHF. The rearrangement links TRBV27 to TRBJ1-5; D is unresolved. Germline V gene lookup returns CDR1 MNHEY and CDR2 SMNVEV (reference sequence). The V gene lost 3 bases and the J gene lost 0 bases, with 9 bases spanning the gap. The CDR3 runs to 15 residues.